This T cell receptor (beta chain) was sequenced during a study of T cells after yellow fever vaccination. Generation of TCR cDNA used 5'RACE template switching (which added a universal primer site and UMIs). TCRdb reprocessed the 5' RACE reads via MiXCR and lists one record per CDR3 protein. The data contain a few hundred thousand distinct CDR3 sequences, about 4.5% of them seen just once; the ten biggest clones take up less than 20%. This CDR3 is 16 amino acids long. Germline CDR1 is LGHDT and CDR2 is YNNKEL (reference sequence). Trimming pared 0 bases from V and 5 bases from J, leaving 16 bases between.

The clonotype comes from a man aged 18-30 years who received the YFV17D yellow fever vaccine. The V and J genes are TRBV3-1 and TRBJ1-1; D may be TRBD1 (5 bases). Sequenced material: PBMCs, taken 15 days after the yellow fever booster vaccination. The CDR3 bases are TGTGCCAGCAGCCAAGACGGGAGCAGGGTTCGAACTGAAGCTTTCTTT. Translated, it gives CASSQDGSRVRTEAFF.